The 27 T cell receptor beta chains reported below all come from one sample, sequenced in a study of cytomegalovirus exposure and HLA in healthy donors. Primers: 60 Vbeta forward and 13 Jbeta reverse. TCRdb keeps only in-frame clones here, not all; method: immunoSEQ multiplex PCR. The sample includes 200,000 or so clones, 70% to 80% of them seen just once. The material sequenced was PBMCs. All receptors come from a male donor in good health and CMV-seropositive.

V is TRBV7-6 and J is TRBJ2-7; 11 bases align to TRBD2. The CDR3 loop spans 16 amino acids. Germline CDR1 SGHVS, CDR2 FNYEAQ. The junction had 5 bases not matched to a gene; V was cut back by 1 base and J by 3 bases. Here the CDR3 DNA reads TGTGCCAGCAGCTTAGAAGGGACTAGCGGAAACTACGAGCAGTACTTC. Protein product: CASSLEGTSGNYEQYF. Full variable domain (remainder filled in from reference TRBV7-6 and TRBJ2-7): GAGVSQSPRYKVTKRGQDVALRCDPISGHVSLYWYRQALGQGPEFLTYFNYEAQQDKSGLPNDRFSAERPEGSISTLTIQRTEQRDSAMYRCASSLEGTSGNYEQYFGPGTRLTVT.

The V and J genes are TRBV5-6 and TRBJ1-2; D is unresolved. CDR3 size: 17 residues. Trimming took off 0 bases at V and 4 bases at J, with 19 bases between the two ends. Looked up from germline, CDR1 is SGHDT and CDR2 is YYEEEE. CDR3 region: CASSLVERAARRYGYTF. The DNA for the CDR3 is TGTGCCAGCAGCTTGGTTGAGAGGGCCGCTCGGCGCTATGGCTACACCTTC. Variable domain in full (rest from reference TRBV5-6 and TRBJ1-2): DAGVTQSPTHLIKTRGQQVTLRCSPKSGHDTVSWYQQALGQGPQFIFQYYEEEERQRGNFPDRFSGHQFPNYSSELNVNALLLGDSALYLCASSLVERAARRYGYTFGSGTRLTVV.

This chain links TRBV10-3 with TRBJ1-6; D remains unclear. The germline V gene encodes CDR1 ENHRY and CDR2 SYGVKD. The V gene lost 2 bases and the J gene lost 6 bases, with 8 bases spanning the gap. There are 14 residues in the CDR3. CDR3 loop: CAISEVFGNSPLHF. CDR3 DNA sequence: TGTGCCATCAGTGAGGTTTTCGGTAATTCACCCCTCCACTTT.

J is TRBJ2-5 and V is TRBV19, with 9 positions matching TRBD2. CDR1 and CDR2 from the germline V gene are LNHDA and SQIVND (reference sequence). The CDR3 runs to 16 residues. Losses at the gene ends were 6 bases for V and 5 bases for J; bases not matched to a gene: 13. CDR3 sequence: CASRGPGLAEGETQYF. DNA for the CDR3: TGTGCCAGTAGGGGGCCGGGACTAGCAGAGGGGGAGACCCAGTACTTC.

This clone showed up just a few times. The V gene is TRBV7-9, the J gene TRBJ2-1; 10 nucleotides line up with TRBD1. Trimming took 5 bases from V and 7 from J; bases not matched to a gene: 8. The CDR3 is 15 amino acids. CDR1 and CDR2 from the germline V gene are SEHNR and FQNEAQ (reference sequence). The CDR3, as DNA: TGTGCCAGCAGCCCCGGGACAGGGGCGGGGAATGAGCAGTTCTTC. Translation gives CASSPGTGAGNEQFF.

This sequence joins TRBV4-1 and TRBJ1-4; 9 bases align to TRBD1. CDR3 length: 17 residues. V trimming: 4 bases; J trimming: 0 bases; junction bases outside the gene matches: 6. Germline CDR1 MGHRA, CDR2 YSYEKL. The CDR3 nucleotides read TGCGCCAGCAGCCGCCTGGGACAGGGATCAACTAATGAAAAACTGTTTTTT. It specifies CASSRLGQGSTNEKLFF.

The rearrangement joins TRBV6-1 to TRBJ1-5; 7 nucleotides match TRBD1. Germline V gene lookup returns CDR1 MNHNS and CDR2 SASEGT. CDR3 length: 15 amino acids. With 7 bases clipped from V and 3 bases from J, the junction kept 9 bases outside the gene matches. CDR3 DNA sequence: TGTGCCAGCACCAAGACAGGGCAAGACAATCAGCCCCAGCATTTT. Translating it yields CASTKTGQDNQPQHF.

The V gene is TRBV5-1, the J gene TRBJ2-1; 12 nucleotides align to TRBD2. Germline CDR1 is SGHRS and CDR2 is YFSETQ. The CDR3 length is 20 residues. The ends lost 3 bases at V and 0 bases at J; junction bases unmatched: 13. CDR3 DNA sequence: TGCGCCAGCAGCTCATCGACTAGCGGGGGCCATAGTCCCTCCTACAATGAGCAGTTCTTC. Translating gives CASSSSTSGGHSPSYNEQFF.

The chain links TRBV4-1 to TRBJ2-2, with D perhaps matching TRBD1 (5 bases). Trimming took off 2 bases at V and 3 bases at J, with 10 bases between the two ends. This CDR3 region has 15 residues. Germline assignment: CDR1 MGHRA and CDR2 YSYEKL. The CDR3 loop is CASSQFGAYTGELFF. The CDR3 DNA is TGCGCCAGCAGCCAATTTGGGGCCTACACCGGGGAGCTGTTTTTT.

The chain uses TRBV30 and TRBJ2-4; D might be TRBD1 (6 bases). The CDR3 has 14 residues. V was clipped by 2 bases and J by 0 bases, with 8 bases between them. CDR1 and CDR2 (germline): GTSNPN, SVGIG (reference sequence). The CDR3: CAWSTRGAKNIQYF. The CDR3 coding sequence is TGTGCCTGGAGTACCAGGGGAGCCAAAAACATTCAGTACTTC. Based on the CDR3 plus reference TRBV30 and TRBJ2-4, the full variable domain is SQTIHQWPATLVQPVGSPLSLECTVEGTSNPNLYWYRQAAGRGLQLLFYSVGIGQISSEVPQNLSASRPQDRQFILSSKKLLLSDSGFYLCAWSTRGAKNIQYFGAGTRLSVL.

The DNA for the CDR3 is TGTGCCAGCAGCAAAGTGCTACTCAATGAGAGGGCCTACGAGCAGTACTTC. The encoded protein is CASSKVLLNERAYEQYF. This rearrangement joins TRBV21-1 to TRBJ2-7; whether TRBD2, the table's D call, matches the DNA was not checked. TRBV21-1 is noted as a pseudogene. The CDR3 runs to 17 residues.

V and J are TRBV7-8 and TRBJ2-1, with D uncertain. The germline CDR1 and CDR2 sequences are SGHVS and FQNEAQ. Trimming took 1 base from V and 5 from J, leaving 6 bases between them. The CDR3 runs to 13 residues. Here the CDR3 reads CASSLGLHNEQFF. CDR3 sequence (DNA): TGTGCCAGCAGCTTAGGGCTCCACAATGAGCAGTTCTTC. Filled out from reference TRBV7-8 and TRBJ2-1, the complete variable domain reads GAGVSQSPRYKVAKRGQDVALRCDPISGHVSLFWYQQALGQGPEFLTYFQNEAQLDKSGLPSDRFFAERPEGSVSTLKIQRTQQEDSAVYLCASSLGLHNEQFFGPGTRLTVL.

V gene TRBV4-3 combines with J gene TRBJ2-2; D not certain. The V and J ends lost 0 bases and 5 bases respectively, with 7 bases between them. Germline CDR1 reads LGHNA; CDR2 reads YSLEER. This CDR3 is 14 amino acids long. The CDR3 nucleotides read TGCGCCAGCAGCCAAGAATCCGGGACCGGGGAGCTGTTTTTT. Protein: CASSQESGTGELFF.

The chain links TRBV4-1 to TRBJ2-7; 9 nucleotides align to TRBD1. V was pared by 4 bases and J by 0 bases, with 10 bases of the junction left unmatched. Germline loops: CDR1 MGHRA, CDR2 YSYEKL. The CDR3 extends over 17 amino acids. CDR3 residues: CASSLHGTGKSSYEQYF. CDR3 DNA: TGCGCCAGCAGCCTCCACGGGACAGGGAAGAGCTCCTACGAGCAGTACTTC.

The chain links TRBV19 to TRBJ2-2; 10 nucleotides agree with TRBD1. The CDR3 covers 18 residues. CDR1 and CDR2 from the germline V gene are LNHDA and SQIVND (reference sequence). Unmatched junction bases numbered 12, after V lost 4 bases and J lost 4 bases. DNA for the CDR3: TGTGCCAGTAGTACCCAACAGTGGGACAGGGGTGGCACCGGGGAGCTGTTTTTT. Protein product: CASSTQQWDRGGTGELFF. The variable domain in full, with the rest retrieved from reference TRBV19 and TRBJ2-2, is DGGITQSPKYLFRKEGQNVTLSCEQNLNHDAMYWYRQDPGQGLRLIYYSQIVNDFQKGDIAEGYSVSREKKESFPLTVTSAQKNPTAFYLCASSTQQWDRGGTGELFFGEGSRLTVL.

This clone was seen more than once but under ten times. The chain carries TRBV30 and TRBJ1-5; TRBD1 might be the D (5 bases). Germline loops: CDR1 GTSNPN, CDR2 SVGIG (reference sequence). V was trimmed by 4 bases and J by 2 bases, leaving 12 bases between them. This CDR3 contains 14 residues. DNA of the CDR3: TGTGCCTGGACTGAAGGGGCAGGCAATCAGCCCCAGCATTTT. Translating it yields CAWTEGAGNQPQHF.

This chain links TRBV27 with TRBJ2-2; 8 bases fit TRBD1. The germline V gene has CDR1 MNHEY and CDR2 SMNVEV (reference sequence). The length of the CDR3 is 16 residues. The trim removed 4 bases at V and 1 base at J, leaving 5 bases unmatched. CDR3 DNA sequence: TGTGCCAGCAGTTCAGAGGACAGGGTGAACACCGGGGAGCTGTTTTTT. Its protein is CASSSEDRVNTGELFF.

This chain links TRBV5-1 with TRBJ1-5; tentative D call: TRBD1 (6 bases). Trimming shortened V by 3 bases and J by 7 bases, and 11 bases separated the two germline ends. The length of the CDR3 is 13 residues. In germline, CDR1 is SGHRS, CDR2 YFSETQ. Here the CDR3 reads CASSYLQGQPQHF. In DNA, the CDR3 is TGCGCCAGCAGCTACCTACAGGGACAGCCCCAGCATTTT.

The chain joins TRBV9 to TRBJ1-5; TRBD1 aligns across 7 bases. J gave up 5 bases and V 3 bases, and 11 bases lay outside the gene matches. The germline CDR1 and CDR2 sequences are SGDLS and YYNGEE. The CDR3 has 16 residues. CDR3 in amino acids: CASSEGGDRSYQPQHF. The CDR3 DNA is TGTGCCAGCAGCGAAGGAGGGGACAGAAGTTATCAGCCCCAGCATTTT.

The chain has TRBV25-1 and TRBJ1-1; D is perhaps TRBD1 (5 bases). The germline V gene has CDR1 MGHDK and CDR2 SYGVNS. Trimming took off 5 bases at V and 3 bases at J, with 13 bases between the two ends. This CDR3 region has 14 residues. Here the CDR3 DNA reads TGTGCCAGCAGTTGGCGGGGCGTTGACACTGAAGCTTTCTTT. Translated: CASSWRGVDTEAFF.

This chain joins TRBV5-1 and TRBJ1-2; 11 bases are shared with TRBD1. The CDR3 has 16 amino acids. Germline assignment: CDR1 SGHRS and CDR2 YFSETQ. The ends lost 5 bases at V and 2 bases at J; junction bases unmatched: 8. CDR3 residues: CASSPSGTGGNYGYTF. CDR3 in DNA: TGCGCCAGCAGTCCTAGCGGGACAGGGGGGAACTATGGCTACACCTTC.

The chain recombines TRBV7-2 with TRBJ2-7; D may be TRBD1 (7 bases). V lost 1 base and J 2 bases, leaving 12 bases between the germline ends. Germline V gene lookup returns CDR1 SGHTA and CDR2 FQGNSA. The CDR3 covers 15 residues. CDR3 residues: CASSLGRGQTYEQYF. The CDR3 DNA is TGTGCCAGCAGCTTAGGGAGGGGACAGACCTACGAGCAGTACTTC.

V is TRBV5-1 and J is TRBJ1-2; D may be TRBD1 (6 bases). V was cut by 2 bases and J by 8 bases, with 19 bases left in between. This CDR3 contains 15 residues. Germline CDR1 and CDR2: SGHRS and YFSETQ. CDR3 nucleotides: TGCGCCAGCAGCTTTTCGACAGGCGACCCGGAGGGCTACACCTTC. This encodes CASSFSTGDPEGYTF.

V is TRBV9 and J is TRBJ2-2; D gene ambiguous. The CDR3 contains 14 residues. The germline CDR1 and CDR2 sequences are SGDLS and YYNGEE. Trimming left V 0 bases short and J 4 bases short, with 7 bases between. Here the CDR3 reads CASSVELATGELFF. CDR3 DNA sequence: TGTGCCAGCAGCGTAGAGTTGGCCACCGGGGAGCTGTTTTTT.

This clone has just a few counts. This sequence joins TRBV10-3 and TRBJ2-1, with 14 positions matching TRBD2. V shed 11 bases, J shed 3 bases, and the junction held 15 bases outside the gene matches. This CDR3 is 18 amino acids long. Germline lookup yields CDR1 ENHRY and CDR2 SYGVKD. The CDR3 here is CASQAGLAGDHGYNEQFF. The CDR3 DNA reads as TGTGCCTCCCAGGCGGGACTAGCGGGAGATCACGGCTACAATGAGCAGTTCTTC.

The rearrangement uses TRBV19 and TRBJ1-5, with 8 bases that match TRBD1. This CDR3 comprises 15 residues. Germline values: CDR1 LNHDA, CDR2 SQIVND (reference sequence). V lost 4 bases and J lost 7; bases outside the gene matches: 9. CDR3 coding DNA: TGTGCCAGTAGTACAGGGACAGGACAGGGCCAGCCCCAGCATTTT. Its translation: CASSTGTGQGQPQHF.

The rearrangement uses TRBV5-1 and TRBJ2-7, with no clear D. The germline CDR1 and CDR2 sequences are SGHRS and YFSETQ. There are 16 residues in the CDR3. Trimming removed 0 bases from V and 2 bases from J, with 15 bases in between. The CDR3 DNA is TGCGCCAGCAGCTTGGAGTGGGCGCTACCCCCCTACGAGCAGTACTTC. Its translation is CASSLEWALPPYEQYF.